The 20 T cell receptor beta chains below all came from one sample that was sequenced in a study of cytomegalovirus exposure and HLA in healthy donors. Primers for the PCR totalled 60 Vbeta and 13 Jbeta. Only in-frame clones appear in the TCRdb table, and some are missing; sequencing was by immunoSEQ multiplex PCR. The top ten clones hold about 6.4% of a sample with about 140,000 clones, roughly 70% of them seen once. The sequenced sample consisted of PBMCs. The receptor source for this set is a man aged 25-45 years in good health and CMV-seronegative.

V and J are TRBV2 and TRBJ2-5; a weak D match, TRBD2 (6 bases). The V end lost 5 bases, the J end lost 3 bases, and 10 bases lay between the germline ends. CDR3 length: 13 residues. Germline V gives CDR1 SNHLY, CDR2 FYNNEI. The CDR3 spells CASSSRLEETQYF. CDR3 DNA sequence: TGTGCCAGCAGTTCCAGACTAGAAGAGACCCAGTACTTC.

The rearrangement joins TRBV29-1 to TRBJ1-1, with D perhaps matching TRBD1 (6 bases). This CDR3 is built from 13 residues. V was cut by 6 bases and J by 0 bases, with 11 bases left in between. Germline V gene sequence: CDR1 SQVTM, CDR2 ANQGSEA. The CDR3 DNA is TGCAGCGTCGGAGGGGGGGTGAACACTGAAGCTTTCTTT. This translates into CSVGGGVNTEAFF.

V is TRBV18 and J is TRBJ1-1; D ambiguous. CDR1 and CDR2 from the germline V gene are KGHSH and LQKENI. The CDR3 length is 12 residues. V was trimmed by 1 base and J by 6 bases, leaving 6 bases between them. The CDR3 nucleotides are TGTGCCAGCTCACCACAGAGGGCTGAAGCTTTCTTT. Translation gives CASSPQRAEAFF.

J is TRBJ1-5 and V is TRBV6-1; TRBD1 agrees at 8 bases. V lost 4 bases and J lost 7; bases outside the gene matches: 15. The V gene's germline CDR1 is MNHNS and CDR2 SASEGT. The CDR3 has 17 residues. CDR3 nucleotide sequence: TGTGCCAGCAGTGGAAGGACAGGGCCTATACGCGGCCAGCCCCAGCATTTT. This gives the protein CASSGRTGPIRGQPQHF.

This clone occurred a few times. This CDR3 reads CAWRDRDTINGINGYTF. DNA of the CDR3: TGTGCCTGGAGGGATCGGGACACCATAAATGGGATAAATGGCTACACCTTC. The gene calls are TRBV30 and TRBJ1-2, with a weak D call TRBD1 (6 bases). This CDR3 contains 17 residues. V was cut by 3 bases and J by 6 bases, with 26 bases left in between. Germline CDR1 GTSNPN, CDR2 SVGIG (reference sequence).

The gene calls are TRBV7-9 and TRBJ1-1; the match to TRBD1 covers 7 bases. J was trimmed by 11 bases and V by 7 bases; bases with no gene match: 10. The CDR3 is 12 residues long. Germline CDR1 reads SEHNR; CDR2 reads FQNEAQ (reference sequence). The CDR3 DNA reads as TGTGCCAGCATGATGGAGGGGGCTAGGGCTTTCTTT. Its protein is CASMMEGARAFF.

The chain uses TRBV5-5 and TRBJ2-7; TRBD1 aligns across 7 bases. CDR3 size: 13 residues. Per the germline V gene, CDR1 is SGHKS and CDR2 is YYEKEE (reference sequence). V lost 10 bases to trimming and J lost 2 bases; unmatched junction nucleotides: 9. The CDR3 sequence is CAGNRDSTYEQYF. CDR3 coding DNA: TGTGCCGGTAACCGGGACAGCACCTACGAGCAGTACTTC.

The rearrangement joins TRBV5-6 to TRBJ1-1, with 8 positions matching TRBD1. CDR3 length: 14 residues. CDR1 and CDR2 (germline): SGHDT, YYEEEE. With 3 bases clipped from V and 5 bases from J, the junction kept 6 bases outside the gene matches. CDR3 protein: CASSWGQVWTEAFF. Written as DNA, the CDR3 is TGTGCCAGCAGCTGGGGACAGGTTTGGACTGAAGCTTTCTTT.

The J gene is TRBJ2-4, the V gene TRBV5-1, with TRBD2 matching 11 bases. CDR1 and CDR2 from the germline V gene are SGHRS and YFSETQ. The CDR3 length is 13 residues. V lost 4 bases, J lost 16 bases, and 10 bases stayed unmatched. The CDR3: CASSPEGLAGGYF. In nucleotides, the CDR3 is TGCGCCAGCAGCCCCGAGGGGCTAGCGGGAGGATACTTC.

The V gene is TRBV28, the J gene TRBJ2-7, with no clear D. CDR1 MDHEN and CDR2 SYDVKM come from the germline V gene. The CDR3 runs to 14 residues. V gave up 8 bases and J gave up 4 bases, with 18 bases separating them. The CDR3 sequence: CASCPQAFLYEQYF. The CDR3 nucleotides read TGTGCCAGCTGTCCCCAGGCATTCCTTTACGAGCAGTACTTC.

The chain couples TRBV2 to TRBJ1-3; no reliable D call. Germline V gene lookup returns CDR1 SNHLY and CDR2 FYNNEI. Trimming cost V 5 bases and J 0 bases, with 8 bases left between them. The CDR3 extends over 14 amino acids. CDR3 nucleotides: TGTGCCAGCAGTCTACAGACCTCTGGAAACACCATATATTTT. This sequence encodes CASSLQTSGNTIYF.

This clone showed up just a few times. The V call is TRBV2, the J call TRBJ2-3, with D maybe TRBD1 (6 bases). The CDR3 consists of 17 residues. CDR1 is SNHLY, CDR2 FYNNEI, per germline. V lost 2 bases and J 2 bases, leaving 17 bases between the germline ends. For the CDR3, the DNA is TGTGCCAGCAGTGAATTCACCGGGACATACTCCACAGATACGCAGTATTTT. Its protein is CASSEFTGTYSTDTQYF.

The chain links TRBV19 to TRBJ2-7; maybe TRBD1 (6 bases). This CDR3 is 13 amino acids long. Germline V lookup: CDR1 LNHDA, CDR2 SQIVND (reference sequence). Trimming took 3 bases from V and 4 from J, leaving 10 bases between them. The CDR3 DNA sequence: TGTGCCAGTAGTATCAGAACAGGGTACGAGCAGTACTTC. As protein: CASSIRTGYEQYF.

The CDR3 protein is CASSLVGVDYGYTF. DNA for the CDR3: TGTGCCAGCAGCTTAGTAGGGGTGGACTATGGCTACACCTTC. The genes are TRBV11-2 and TRBJ1-2; a possible D gene is TRBD1 (5 bases). From germline, CDR1 is SGHAT and CDR2 FQNNGV. CDR3 length equals 14 residues. The V gene lost 1 base and the J gene lost 3 bases, with 9 bases spanning the gap.

The rearrangement links TRBV7-2 to TRBJ2-1; 9 bases fit TRBD1. Germline V gives CDR1 SGHTA, CDR2 FQGNSA. There are 15 residues in the CDR3. With 5 bases clipped from V and 2 bases from J, the junction kept 4 bases outside the gene matches. The CDR3 bases are TGTGCCAGCAGCCCGGGACAGGGACCCTACAATGAGCAGTTCTTC. The encoded protein is CASSPGQGPYNEQFF.

The chain uses TRBV2 and TRBJ1-4; TRBD1 agrees at 7 bases. Germline V gives CDR1 SNHLY, CDR2 FYNNEI. The CDR3 is 14 residues long. J was trimmed by 4 bases and V by 5 bases; bases with no gene match: 4. CDR3 nucleotides: TGTGCCAGCAGTCCCGGGACAGATAATGAAAAACTGTTTTTT. Protein: CASSPGTDNEKLFF. Looking up the rest from reference TRBV2 and TRBJ1-4 gives the full variable domain: EPEVTQTPSHQVTQMGQEVILRCVPISNHLYFYWYRQILGQKVEFLVSFYNNEISEKSEIFDDQFSVERPDGSNFTLKIRSTKLEDSAMYFCASSPGTDNEKLFFGSGTQLSVL.

This clone was observed once. The gene calls are TRBV19 and TRBJ1-2; the D gene is possibly TRBD1 (6 bases). V dropped 5 bases and J dropped 2 bases, with 12 bases sitting between them. The CDR3 spans 14 residues. Germline CDR1 is LNHDA and CDR2 is SQIVND (reference sequence). The CDR3 DNA reads as TGTGCCAGTAGTGCCGTTGACAGGAACTATGGCTACACCTTC. Amino acid sequence: CASSAVDRNYGYTF.

This chain uses TRBV5-6 with TRBJ2-1, with 8 positions matching TRBD2. The J segment lost 12 bases and the V segment lost 1 base, leaving 15 bases of the junction unmatched. Looked up from germline, CDR1 is SGHDT and CDR2 is YYEEEE. The CDR3 totals 16 residues. The CDR3 DNA sequence: TGTGCCAGCAGCTTGATTCCCGGGGGGGATCGAGTGGCGCAGTTCTTC. Protein product: CASSLIPGGDRVAQFF.

V and J are TRBV9 and TRBJ2-3; TRBD2 matches at 9 bases. Unmatched junction bases numbered 4, after V lost 0 bases and J lost 5 bases. This CDR3 is 15 amino acids long. Germline lookup yields CDR1 SGDLS and CDR2 YYNGEE. The CDR3 protein is CASSVGLAGRDTQYF. The CDR3 DNA reads TGTGCCAGCAGCGTAGGGCTAGCGGGGCGAGATACGCAGTATTTT.

This clone was found a few times. The chain is built from TRBV6-6 and TRBJ2-1; D not resolved. V was clipped by 2 bases and J by 12 bases, with 8 bases between them. The CDR3 totals 11 residues. The germline V gene has CDR1 MNHNY and CDR2 SVGAGI (reference sequence). CDR3 sequence reads: CASSYVQSQFF. The CDR3 DNA is TGTGCCAGCAGTTACGTACAGTCGCAGTTCTTC.